Listed below are T cell receptor beta chains from one sample, sequenced in a study of T cell repertoires in cytomegalovirus infection. Their cognate antigens are unknown. TCRdb reprocessed the reads via MiXCR and lists one record per CDR3 protein. The sample yields some 500,000 distinct CDR3 sequences, just under 40% seen once. Sequencing was performed on cultured PBMCs, taken from culture after CMV antigen stimulation. These receptors were collected from a human donor in good health (CMV status not recorded). Some clones in this sample may be carry-over from other donors' samples. The CDR3 runs from the conserved cysteine through the conserved F or W. The D gene is left open where the match is weak. Clone size appears in some rows only: once, few, many, or a class for an expanded clone.

abundance	v_gene	d_gene	j_gene	CDR3aa	CDR3nt
NA	TRBV6-6	TRBD2	TRBJ2-5	CASSSTSGGAETQYF	TGTGCCAGCAGCTCGACTAGCGGGGGCGCAGAGACCCAGTACTTC
NA	TRBV7-6	NA	TRBJ1-3	CASSPRSPDTIYF	TGTGCCAGCAGCCCTCGGTCCCCGGACACCATATATTTT
NA	TRBV6-5	NA	TRBJ2-3	CASSYSKDTQYF	TGTGCCAGCAGTTACTCGAAAGATACGCAGTATTTT
NA	TRBV19	TRBD1	TRBJ2-5	CASSPRQGLQETQYF	TGTGCCAGTAGTCCTCGACAGGGCCTCCAAGAGACCCAGTACTTC
NA	TRBV6-5	TRBD2	TRBJ2-5	CASSYERASGSREETQYF	TGTGCCAGCAGTTACGAACGAGCAAGCGGGAGCCGTGAAGAGACCCAGTACTTC
NA	TRBV7-2	TRBD2	TRBJ2-3	CASSSPGVAGGRDTQYF	TGTGCCAGCAGCTCGCCGGGGGTAGCGGGGGGCAGGGATACGCAGTATTTT
NA	TRBV4-3	NA	TRBJ2-5	CASSQEWGQAETQYF	TGCGCCAGCAGCCAAGAGTGGGGCCAAGCGGAGACCCAGTACTTC
NA	TRBV15	NA	TRBJ2-2	CATSSGFSGELFF	TGTGCCACCAGCAGCGGGTTCTCCGGGGAGCTGTTTTTT
NA	TRBV7-9	NA	TRBJ2-5	CASSLLRGQETQYF	TGTGCCAGCAGCCTCCTAAGGGGCCAAGAGACCCAGTACTTC
NA	TRBV20-1	NA	TRBJ1-1	CSAREGSRNTEAFF	TGCAGTGCTAGAGAAGGGAGTAGGAACACTGAAGCTTTCTTT
NA	TRBV20-1	TRBD2	TRBJ2-7	CSARLAGGLEQYF	TGCAGTGCGAGACTAGCGGGAGGGCTGGAGCAGTACTTC
few	TRBV7-6	NA	TRBJ2-2	CASSPVGGFNTGELFF	TGTGCCAGCAGCCCCGTCGGGGGATTTAACACCGGGGAGCTGTTTTTT
NA	TRBV7-6	NA	TRBJ2-7	CASSRKTGSSYEQYF	TGTGCCAGCAGTCGAAAGACGGGAAGCTCCTACGAGCAGTACTTC
few	TRBV12-5	NA	TRBJ2-7	CASGFSHGEHEQYF	TGTGCTAGTGGTTTCTCCCATGGGGAACACGAGCAGTACTTC
NA	TRBV6-2/TRBV6-3	NA	TRBJ1-1	CASTLIKSEAFF	TGTGCCAGCACCCTAATCAAGTCTGAAGCTTTCTTT
NA	TRBV27	TRBD2	TRBJ2-3	CASSLSAYAGGSDTQYF	TGTGCCAGCAGTTTATCGGCGTACGCGGGGGGCTCAGATACGCAGTATTTT
few	TRBV12-3/TRBV12-4	NA	TRBJ2-3	CASAPGLDTQYF	TGTGCCAGTGCCCCGGGTTTGGATACGCAGTATTTT
NA	TRBV7-2	NA	TRBJ2-7	CASSLGPGLYEQYF	TGTGCCAGCAGCTTAGGGCCAGGGCTGTACGAGCAGTACTTC
NA	TRBV3-1	NA	TRBJ2-3	CASSYGLTTDTQYF	TGTGCCAGCAGCTACGGACTAACGACAGATACGCAGTATTTT
NA	TRBV10-3	NA	TRBJ1-2	CAISDHTQGNYGYTF	TGTGCCATCAGTGACCACACTCAGGGAAATTATGGCTACACCTTC
NA	TRBV11-3	NA	TRBJ2-1	CASSSPGLLNNEQFF	TGTGCCAGCAGCTCACCGGGACTCCTAAACAATGAGCAGTTCTTC
NA	TRBV27	NA	TRBJ2-2	CASSLRAGRNTGELFF	TGTGCCAGCAGTTTAAGGGCAGGCCGGAACACCGGGGAGCTGTTTTTT
many	TRBV7-2	NA	TRBJ1-1	CASSLGMGAEAFF	TGTGCCAGCAGCTTAGGAATGGGGGCTGAAGCTTTCTTT
NA	TRBV2	NA	TRBJ1-5	CASSALSVVQPQHF	TGTGCCAGCAGCGCGCTTTCGGTAGTTCAGCCCCAGCATTTT
many	TRBV7-2	NA	TRBJ1-1	CASSFTPGFEAFF	TGTGCCAGCAGCTTTACACCCGGGTTTGAAGCTTTCTTT
few	TRBV7-2	NA	TRBJ2-5	CASRFFGAGETQYF	TGTGCCAGCAGGTTCTTTGGTGCGGGAGAGACCCAGTACTTC
NA	TRBV28	TRBD1	TRBJ2-2	CASRRPGQGTGELFF	TGTGCCAGCAGGCGTCCGGGACAGGGGACCGGGGAGCTGTTTTTT
few	TRBV2	NA	TRBJ2-5	CASVRAETQYF	TGTGCCAGCGTCCGGGCAGAGACCCAGTACTTC
NA	TRBV4-1	NA	TRBJ2-3	CASSQPTSRRTDTQYF	TGCGCCAGCAGCCAGCCAACTAGCCGTCGCACAGATACGCAGTATTTT
NA	TRBV7-9	TRBD2	TRBJ2-5	CASSSGLGVMETQYF	TGTGCCAGCAGCTCGGGACTAGGGGTTATGGAGACCCAGTACTTC
many	TRBV7-2	TRBD1	TRBJ1-4	CASSPQGATNEKLFF	TGTGCCAGCAGCCCCCAGGGGGCTACTAATGAAAAACTGTTTTTT
NA	TRBV7-9	TRBD2	TRBJ2-7	CASSLAGASGEYEQYF	TGTGCCAGCAGCTTAGCTGGGGCTAGCGGGGAATACGAGCAGTACTTC
NA	TRBV3-1	TRBD1	TRBJ2-7	CASSQDRTGVYEQYF	TGTGCCAGCAGCCAAGATAGGACAGGGGTCTACGAGCAGTACTTC
few	TRBV20-1	NA	TRBJ2-3	CSAVGLPFGRYF	TGCAGTGCGGTGGGGCTCCCATTCGGTCGGTATTTT
NA	TRBV7-3	NA	TRBJ1-1	CASSSTDSLNTEAFF	TGTGCCAGCAGCTCAACGGACAGTTTGAACACTGAAGCTTTCTTT
NA	TRBV7-2	NA	TRBJ1-1	CASSRNSGNTEAFF	TGTGCCAGCAGTAGAAACAGTGGGAACACTGAAGCTTTCTTT
NA	TRBV19	TRBD1	TRBJ1-1	CASSIDGTGAMNTEAFF	TGTGCCAGTAGTATTGATGGGACAGGGGCTATGAACACTGAAGCTTTCTTT
NA	TRBV2	NA	TRBJ2-7	CASSEMAGLSYEQYF	TGTGCCAGCAGTGAAATGGCGGGACTCTCCTACGAGCAGTACTTC
NA	TRBV6-2/TRBV6-3	NA	TRBJ2-7	CASSTPLGEQYF	TGTGCCAGCAGTACCCCTTTGGGCGAGCAGTACTTC
few	TRBV12-3/TRBV12-4	TRBD2	TRBJ2-1	CASSATSGDNEQFF	TGTGCCAGCAGTGCTACTAGCGGCGACAATGAGCAGTTCTTC
NA	TRBV6-2/TRBV6-3	NA	TRBJ2-7	CASSYYGGMVNEQYF	TGTGCCAGCAGTTACTATGGGGGGATGGTGAACGAGCAGTACTTC
NA	TRBV4-3	TRBD2	TRBJ2-5	CASSQEVAGETQYF	TGCGCCAGCAGCCAAGAAGTAGCGGGGGAGACCCAGTACTTC
many	TRBV7-8	TRBD1	TRBJ2-2	CASSLLTGVNTGELFF	TGTGCCAGCAGCCTATTGACAGGGGTGAACACCGGGGAGCTGTTTTTT
NA	TRBV2	NA	TRBJ2-1	CASRLRGGGGPYNEQFF	TGTGCCAGCAGACTAAGGGGGGGAGGCGGTCCTTACAATGAGCAGTTCTTC
NA	TRBV6-2/TRBV6-3	TRBD2	TRBJ2-1	CASTPWRTSGTSYNEQFF	TGTGCCAGCACCCCCTGGAGGACTAGCGGGACTTCCTACAATGAGCAGTTCTTC
NA	TRBV6-2/TRBV6-3	NA	TRBJ2-7	CASTDRYYEQYF	TGTGCCAGCACGGACAGATACTACGAGCAGTACTTC
few	TRBV7-2	TRBD2	TRBJ2-3	CASSYYPRTSGGADTQYF	TGTGCCAGCAGCTACTATCCACGGACTAGCGGGGGGGCGGATACGCAGTATTTT
few	TRBV7-2	TRBD2	TRBJ2-5	CASRSGRAFETQYF	TGTGCCAGCAGGAGCGGGAGGGCCTTTGAGACCCAGTACTTC
few	TRBV7-9	TRBD2	TRBJ2-2	CAGGGAGANTGELFF	TGTGCCGGCGGTGGGGCGGGAGCGAACACCGGGGAGCTGTTTTTT